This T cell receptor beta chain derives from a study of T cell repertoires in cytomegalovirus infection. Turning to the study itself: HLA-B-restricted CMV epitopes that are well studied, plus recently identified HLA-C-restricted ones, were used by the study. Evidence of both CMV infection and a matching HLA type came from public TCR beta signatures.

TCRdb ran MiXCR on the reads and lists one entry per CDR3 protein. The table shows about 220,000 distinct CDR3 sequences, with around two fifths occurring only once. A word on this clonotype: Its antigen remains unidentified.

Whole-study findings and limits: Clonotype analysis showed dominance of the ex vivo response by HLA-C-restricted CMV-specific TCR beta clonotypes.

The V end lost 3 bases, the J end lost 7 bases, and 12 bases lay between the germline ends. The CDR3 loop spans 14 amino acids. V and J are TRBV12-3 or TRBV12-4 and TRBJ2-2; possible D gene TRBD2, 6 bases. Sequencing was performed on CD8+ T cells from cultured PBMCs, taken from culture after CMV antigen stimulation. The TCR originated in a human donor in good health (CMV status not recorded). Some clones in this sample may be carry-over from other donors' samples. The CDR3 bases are TGTGCCAGCAGTTTTTCCGGGAGTGGCGGGGAGCTGTTTTTT. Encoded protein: CASSFSGSGGELFF.